These T cell receptor beta chains were read from a single sample in a study of CD8 T cells in ankylosing spondylitis. TCRdb used MiXCR to reprocess the 5' RACE reads, holding one entry per CDR3 protein. The table shows some 300,000 distinct CDR3 sequences, with under 25% occurring only once. The sample consisted of blood, either unsorted or a sorted T cell fraction (not recorded which). The receptors originated from a female donor with ankylosing spondylitis or in good health (not recorded which). CDR3s include the opening cysteine and the closing phenylalanine or tryptophan. The D gene is left open where the match is weak. Part of the rows lack a size; the others show once, few, many or a class for expanded clones.

V	D	size	J	CDR3	DNA
TRBV12-3/TRBV12-4	NA	NA	TRBJ2-3	CASSLVAYTKADTQYF	TGTGCCAGCAGTTTAGTCGCCTACACAAAGGCAGATACGCAGTATTTT
TRBV6-2/TRBV6-3	NA	NA	TRBJ2-1	CASSYSIGASATENEQFF	TGTGCCAGCAGTTACTCGATTGGTGCTAGCGCGACGGAAAATGAGCAGTTCTTC
TRBV12-3/TRBV12-4	NA	few	TRBJ1-2	CASSSSQPEHGYTF	TGTGCCAGCAGTTCTTCTCAGCCGGAGCATGGCTACACCTTC
TRBV5-1	TRBD2	many	TRBJ2-3	CASSLVLAGGDTQYF	TGCGCCAGCAGCTTGGTACTAGCGGGAGGAGATACGCAGTATTTT
TRBV10-3	TRBD1	NA	TRBJ1-1	CAISEPSGTANTEAFF	TGTGCCATCAGTGAGCCCTCCGGGACAGCAAACACTGAAGCTTTCTTT
TRBV20-1	TRBD2	NA	TRBJ2-3	CSAVEDLGGTDTQYF	TGCAGTGCTGTAGAGGACCTGGGGGGGACAGATACGCAGTATTTT
TRBV7-8	TRBD2	few	TRBJ2-1	CASSPRNLGGSNEQFF	TGTGCCAGCAGCCCCCGTAACCTCGGGGGGAGCAATGAGCAGTTCTTC
TRBV18	NA	NA	TRBJ2-7	CASSAVIRYEQYF	TGTGCCAGCTCAGCGGTCATACGCTACGAGCAGTACTTC
TRBV5-1	NA	NA	TRBJ2-3	CASSPGLPTDTQYF	TGCGCCAGCTCACCGGGACTCCCCACAGATACGCAGTATTTT
TRBV6-5	NA	NA	TRBJ2-1	CASSYTRGGEQFF	TGTGCCAGCAGTTACACTCGTGGGGGTGAGCAGTTCTTC
TRBV15	NA	NA	TRBJ1-4	CATSRDEATNEKLFF	TGTGCCACCAGCAGAGATGAAGCAACTAATGAAAAACTGTTTTTT
TRBV30	TRBD1	NA	TRBJ2-5	CAWDRDATQYF	TGTGCCTGGGACAGGGACGCGACCCAGTACTTC
TRBV3-1	NA	NA	TRBJ2-1	CASSQPAGANEQFF	TGTGCCAGCAGCCAGCCGGCAGGGGCCAATGAGCAGTTCTTC
TRBV6-5	NA	few	TRBJ2-3	CASSLAWSADTQYF	TGTGCCAGCAGTCTTGCCTGGTCGGCCGATACGCAGTATTTT
TRBV20-1	NA	NA	TRBJ2-3	CSPVQADTQYF	TGCAGTCCAGTCCAGGCAGATACGCAGTATTTT
TRBV11-2	TRBD2	NA	TRBJ2-1	CASSSVGSGAYNEQFF	TGTGCCAGCAGCTCTGTCGGTAGCGGGGCCTACAATGAGCAGTTCTTC
TRBV7-9	NA	many	TRBJ2-1	CASSPDHGNEQFF	TGTGCCAGCAGCCCCGACCACGGGAATGAGCAGTTCTTC
TRBV3-1	TRBD1	many	TRBJ1-5	CASSPGTGNQPQHF	TGTGCCAGCAGCCCCGGGACAGGCAATCAGCCCCAGCATTTT
TRBV5-1	NA	NA	TRBJ2-2	CASSPGLTLNTGELFF	TGCGCCAGCAGCCCGGGACTCACCCTGAACACCGGGGAGCTGTTTTTT
TRBV15	TRBD1	NA	TRBJ2-7	CATSRDRDSEQYF	TGTGCCACCAGCAGAGACCGGGACAGTGAGCAGTACTTC
TRBV20-1	NA	NA	TRBJ1-1	CSARDYLLPGNTEAFF	TGCAGTGCTAGAGATTATCTGTTGCCGGGGAACACTGAAGCTTTCTTT
TRBV5-1	TRBD1	many	TRBJ2-1	CASSLDLAGQGSDNEQFF	TGCGCCAGCAGCTTGGACCTTGCGGGACAGGGCTCAGACAATGAGCAGTTCTTC
TRBV20-1	NA	few	TRBJ1-1	CSASKSENTEAFF	TGCAGTGCTAGTAAATCCGAGAACACTGAAGCTTTCTTT
TRBV24-1	NA	NA	TRBJ2-3	CATSDREPPDTQYF	TGTGCCACCAGTGACCGGGAACCCCCAGATACGCAGTATTTT
TRBV6-1	TRBD2	few	TRBJ2-1	CASRPSGAASYNEQFF	TGTGCCAGCCGACCTAGCGGGGCGGCCTCCTACAATGAGCAGTTCTTC
TRBV20-1	TRBD2	few	TRBJ2-1	CSAPPAGSSYNEQFF	TGCAGTGCTCCCCCAGCGGGGAGCTCCTACAATGAGCAGTTCTTC
TRBV15	NA	NA	TRBJ2-1	CATSRDPSYEQFF	TGTGCCACCAGCAGAGATCCCTCTTATGAGCAGTTCTTC
TRBV2	NA	NA	TRBJ2-5	CASSGVFQETQYF	TGTGCCAGCAGTGGAGTCTTTCAAGAGACCCAGTACTTC
TRBV12-3/TRBV12-4	NA	few	TRBJ1-5	CASSFDRSNQPQHF	TGTGCCAGCAGCTTCGACAGGTCGAATCAGCCCCAGCATTTT
TRBV12-3/TRBV12-4	NA	few	TRBJ1-5	CASTLYSNQPQHF	TGTGCCAGCACCCTCTATAGCAATCAGCCCCAGCATTTT
TRBV20-1	TRBD1	few	TRBJ1-2	CSARRDRGVFGYTF	TGCAGTGCTAGAAGGGACAGGGGCGTATTCGGCTACACCTTC
TRBV6-5	NA	NA	TRBJ2-3	CASSTEDTQYF	TGTGCCAGCAGTACAGAGGATACGCAGTATTTT
TRBV3-1	NA	NA	TRBJ1-2	CASSQLGRQGYGYTF	TGTGCCAGCAGCCAATTAGGTCGGCAGGGGTATGGCTACACCTTC
TRBV29-1	NA	NA	TRBJ2-2	CSVGEQGITGELFF	TGCAGCGTTGGGGAACAGGGTATCACCGGGGAGCTGTTTTTT
TRBV4-2	TRBD1	NA	TRBJ1-6	CASSQAIRGTGDSPLHF	TGTGCCAGCAGCCAAGCGATAAGGGGAACAGGGGATTCACCCCTCCACTTT
TRBV3-1	TRBD1	few	TRBJ1-2	CASSDQGAYGYTF	TGTGCCAGCAGCGACCAGGGGGCCTATGGCTACACCTTC
TRBV29-1	TRBD2	many	TRBJ2-5	CSVEGLAVVTQYF	TGCAGCGTTGAGGGACTAGCGGTTGTGACCCAGTACTTC
TRBV12-3/TRBV12-4	NA	NA	TRBJ2-4	CASSFAGGENIQYF	TGTGCCAGCAGTTTTGCAGGGGGGGAAAACATTCAGTACTTC
TRBV6-6	NA	few	TRBJ2-3	CASSLGQRSVGTQYF	TGTGCCAGCAGTTTGGGTCAGCGGTCTGTTGGTACGCAGTATTTT
TRBV19	TRBD2	NA	TRBJ2-1	CASTRTSGRQQFF	TGTGCCAGTACTCGGACTAGCGGGAGGCAGCAGTTCTTC
TRBV20-1	TRBD1	few	TRBJ1-6	CSARGDRGGSPLHF	TGCAGTGCTAGGGGGGACAGGGGTGGATCACCCCTCCACTTT
TRBV12-3/TRBV12-4	NA	NA	TRBJ2-5	CASTQSRGETQYF	TGTGCCAGCACTCAGAGCAGAGGGGAGACCCAGTACTTC
TRBV5-4	NA	many	TRBJ1-6	CASSLESGSPLHF	TGTGCCAGCAGCTTGGAGAGCGGATCACCCCTCCACTTT
TRBV29-1	NA	many	TRBJ1-1	CSVLRNPYPEAFF	TGCAGCGTCCTTAGAAACCCATACCCTGAAGCTTTCTTT
TRBV28	TRBD1	NA	TRBJ2-7	CASSSPGDSAYEQYF	TGTGCCAGCAGTTCCCCCGGGGACAGCGCCTACGAGCAGTACTTC
TRBV20-1	NA	NA	TRBJ2-1	CSASFGINEQFF	TGCAGTGCTAGTTTCGGGATAAATGAGCAGTTCTTC
TRBV7-9	NA	many	TRBJ2-2	CASSLKTGDANTGELFF	TGTGCCAGCAGCTTAAAGACAGGAGATGCGAACACCGGGGAGCTGTTTTTT
TRBV6-5	NA	few	TRBJ2-7	CASSWRNGPDFYEQYF	TGTGCCAGCAGTTGGCGGAACGGGCCGGACTTCTACGAGCAGTACTTC
TRBV6-6	NA	NA	TRBJ1-1	CASSYHSEAFF	TGTGCCAGCAGTTACCACAGTGAAGCTTTCTTT
TRBV7-2	NA	NA	TRBJ2-7	CASSLASGGSYEQYF	TGTGCCAGCAGCTTAGCCAGCGGAGGCTCCTACGAGCAGTACTTC
TRBV7-8	NA	NA	TRBJ2-7	CASSLVFGEQYF	TGTGCCAGCAGCTTAGTTTTTGGGGAGCAGTACTTC
TRBV27	NA	NA	TRBJ1-6	CASSLTRGDSPLHF	TGTGCCAGCAGTTTGACCAGGGGTGATTCACCCCTCCACTTT
TRBV6-2/TRBV6-3	NA	NA	TRBJ1-6	CASSFSFSPLHF	TGTGCCAGCAGTTTCTCCTTCTCACCCCTCCACTTT
TRBV20-1	TRBD1	medium-sized	TRBJ2-7	CSARVRPGTGVYYEQYF	TGCAGTGCTAGAGTCAGACCCGGGACAGGGGTCTACTACGAGCAGTACTTC
TRBV24-1	TRBD2	few	TRBJ2-1	CATSDPTSGSSYNEQFF	TGTGCCACCAGTGACCCTACTAGCGGGAGCTCCTACAATGAGCAGTTCTTC
TRBV15	NA	NA	TRBJ2-7	CATSRSVGLYEQYF	TGTGCCACCAGCAGAAGTGTGGGACTCTACGAGCAGTACTTC
TRBV7-3	TRBD2	NA	TRBJ2-7	CASSEPASGEQYF	TGTGCCAGCAGCGAGCCGGCTAGCGGCGAGCAGTACTTC